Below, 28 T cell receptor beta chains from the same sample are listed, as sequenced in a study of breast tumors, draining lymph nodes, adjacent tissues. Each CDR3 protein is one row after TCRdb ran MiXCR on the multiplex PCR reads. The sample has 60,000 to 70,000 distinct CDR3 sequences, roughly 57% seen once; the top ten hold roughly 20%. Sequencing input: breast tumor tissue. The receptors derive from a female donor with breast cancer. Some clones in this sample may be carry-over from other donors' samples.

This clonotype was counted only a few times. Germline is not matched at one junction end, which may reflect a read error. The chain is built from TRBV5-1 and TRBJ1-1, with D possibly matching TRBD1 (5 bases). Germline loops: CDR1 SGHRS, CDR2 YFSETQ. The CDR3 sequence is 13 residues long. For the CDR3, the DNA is TGCGCCAGCAGGGGGCGAGCTAACACTGACGCTTTCTTT. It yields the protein CASRGRANTDAFF.

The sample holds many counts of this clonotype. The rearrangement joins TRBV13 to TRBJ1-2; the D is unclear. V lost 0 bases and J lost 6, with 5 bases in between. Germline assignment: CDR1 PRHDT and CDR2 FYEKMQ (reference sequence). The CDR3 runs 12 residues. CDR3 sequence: CASSLGENGYTF. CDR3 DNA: TGTGCCAGCAGCTTAGGGGAGAATGGCTACACCTTC. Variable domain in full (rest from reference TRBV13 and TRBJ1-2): AAGVIQSPRHLIKEKRETATLKCYPIPRHDTVYWYQQGPGQDPQFLISFYEKMQSDKGSIPDRFSAQQFSDYHSELNMSSLELGDSALYFCASSLGENGYTFGSGTRLTVV.

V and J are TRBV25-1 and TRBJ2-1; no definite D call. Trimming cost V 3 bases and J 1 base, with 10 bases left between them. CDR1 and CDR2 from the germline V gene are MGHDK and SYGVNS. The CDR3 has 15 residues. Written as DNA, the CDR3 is TGTGCCAGCAGTGACGGACGAACTTCCTACAATGAGCAGTTCTTC. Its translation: CASSDGRTSYNEQFF.

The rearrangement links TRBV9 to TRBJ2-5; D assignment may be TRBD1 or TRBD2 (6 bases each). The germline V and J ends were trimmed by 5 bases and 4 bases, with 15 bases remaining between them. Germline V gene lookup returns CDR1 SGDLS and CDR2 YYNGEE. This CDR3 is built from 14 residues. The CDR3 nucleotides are TGTGCCAGCAGTGGGGACTTAGGGGGAGAGACCCAGTACTTC. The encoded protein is CASSGDLGGETQYF.

CDR3 loop: CAWKTTQNTEAFF. In nucleotides, the CDR3 is TGTGCCTGGAAAACTACTCAGAACACTGAAGCTTTCTTT. This chain joins TRBV30 and TRBJ1-1; D is unclear. The germline V and J ends were trimmed by 4 bases and 1 base, with 10 bases remaining between them. Germline V gene data show CDR1 as GTSNPN and CDR2 as SVGIG (reference sequence). The CDR3 has 13 residues.

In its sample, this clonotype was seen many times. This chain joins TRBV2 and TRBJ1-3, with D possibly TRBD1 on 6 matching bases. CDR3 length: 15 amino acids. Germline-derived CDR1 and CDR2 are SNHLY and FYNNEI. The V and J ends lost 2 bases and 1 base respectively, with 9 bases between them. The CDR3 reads CASSELRGSGNTIYF. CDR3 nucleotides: TGTGCCAGCAGTGAATTAAGGGGGTCTGGAAACACCATATATTTT.

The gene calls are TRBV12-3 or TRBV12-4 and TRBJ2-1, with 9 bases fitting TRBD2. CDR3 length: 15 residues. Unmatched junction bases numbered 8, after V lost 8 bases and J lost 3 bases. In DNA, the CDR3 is TGTGCCAGCGGCCCCGGGACTAGCAACTACAATGAGCAGTTCTTC. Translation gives CASGPGTSNYNEQFF.

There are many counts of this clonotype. The CDR3, as DNA: TGTGCCAGCAGCGGAGGGTTTTCCGGGGAGCTGTTTTTT. This encodes CASSGGFSGELFF. The V and J genes are TRBV9 and TRBJ2-2, with D tentatively TRBD2 (5 bases). The length of the CDR3 is 13 residues. Germline V gene sequence: CDR1 SGDLS, CDR2 YYNGEE. V gave up 3 bases and J gave up 6 bases, with 9 bases separating them.

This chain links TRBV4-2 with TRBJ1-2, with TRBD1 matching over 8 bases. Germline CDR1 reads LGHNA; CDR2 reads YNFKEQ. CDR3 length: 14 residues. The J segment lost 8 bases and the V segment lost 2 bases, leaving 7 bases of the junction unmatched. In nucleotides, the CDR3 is TGTGCCAGCAGCCAATCCGCAGGGGGCGGGGGCTACACCTTC. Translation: CASSQSAGGGGYTF.

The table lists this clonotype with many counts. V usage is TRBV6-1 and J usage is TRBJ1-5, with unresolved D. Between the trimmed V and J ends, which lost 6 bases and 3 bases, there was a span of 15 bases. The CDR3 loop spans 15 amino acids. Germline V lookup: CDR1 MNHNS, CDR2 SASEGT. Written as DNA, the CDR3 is TGTGCCAGCAGAACCAGCGGGTGGGCCAATCAGCCCCAGCATTTT. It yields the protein CASRTSGWANQPQHF.

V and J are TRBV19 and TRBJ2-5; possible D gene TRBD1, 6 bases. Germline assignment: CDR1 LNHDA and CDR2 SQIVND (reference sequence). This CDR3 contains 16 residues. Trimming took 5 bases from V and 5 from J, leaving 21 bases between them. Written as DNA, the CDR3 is TGTGCCAGTAGTGCTTTGGGACACCCTTTTTTGGAGACCCAGTACTTC. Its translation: CASSALGHPFLETQYF.

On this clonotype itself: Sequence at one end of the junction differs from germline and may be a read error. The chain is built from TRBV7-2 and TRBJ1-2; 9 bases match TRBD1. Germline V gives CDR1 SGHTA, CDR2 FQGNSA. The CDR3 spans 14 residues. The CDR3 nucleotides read TGTGCCAGCAGCTTAAACAGGGGGCGGGATGGCCACACCTTC. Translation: CASSLNRGRDGHTF.

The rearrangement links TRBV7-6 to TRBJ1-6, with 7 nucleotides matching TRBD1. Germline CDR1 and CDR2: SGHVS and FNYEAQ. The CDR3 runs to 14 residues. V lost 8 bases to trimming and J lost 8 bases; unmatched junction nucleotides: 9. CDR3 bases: TGTGCCAGCGGCTCCGGGACAGAGGATTCACCCCTCCACTTT. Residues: CASGSGTEDSPLHF.

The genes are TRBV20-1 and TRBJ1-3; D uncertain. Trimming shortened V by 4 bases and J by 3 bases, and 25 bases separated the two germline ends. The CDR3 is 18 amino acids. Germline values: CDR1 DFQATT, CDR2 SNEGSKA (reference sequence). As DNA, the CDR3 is TGCAGTGCTAAAGGTGCAGGATCGATCAGTCGTGGTGGAAACACCATATATTTT. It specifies CSAKGAGSISRGGNTIYF.

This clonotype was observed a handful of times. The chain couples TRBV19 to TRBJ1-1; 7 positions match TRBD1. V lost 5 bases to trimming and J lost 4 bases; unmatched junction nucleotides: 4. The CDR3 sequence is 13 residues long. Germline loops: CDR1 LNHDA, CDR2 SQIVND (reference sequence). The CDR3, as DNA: TGTGCCAGTAGTCGACAGGGTGGCACTGAAGCTTTCTTT. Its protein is CASSRQGGTEAFF.

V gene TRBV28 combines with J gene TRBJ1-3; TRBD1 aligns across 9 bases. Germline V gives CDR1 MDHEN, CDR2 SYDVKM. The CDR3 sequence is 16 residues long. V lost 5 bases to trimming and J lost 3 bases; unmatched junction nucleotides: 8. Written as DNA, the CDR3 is TGTGCCAGCAGTCCTGCAGGGACAGGGATTGGAAACACCATATATTTT. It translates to CASSPAGTGIGNTIYF.

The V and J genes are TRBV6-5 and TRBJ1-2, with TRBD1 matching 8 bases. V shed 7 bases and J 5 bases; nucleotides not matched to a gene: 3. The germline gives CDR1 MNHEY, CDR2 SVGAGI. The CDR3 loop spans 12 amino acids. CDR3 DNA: TGTGCCAGCATTAGACAGGGGTATGGCTACACCTTC. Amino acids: CASIRQGYGYTF.

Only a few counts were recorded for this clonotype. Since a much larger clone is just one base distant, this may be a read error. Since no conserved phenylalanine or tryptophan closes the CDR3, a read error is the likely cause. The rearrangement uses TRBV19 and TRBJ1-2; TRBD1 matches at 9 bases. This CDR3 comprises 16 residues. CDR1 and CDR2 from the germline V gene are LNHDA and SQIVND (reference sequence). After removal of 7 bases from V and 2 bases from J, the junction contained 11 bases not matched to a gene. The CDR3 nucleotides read TGTGCCAGTACTGAGGACAGGGGTATAAGGAACTATGGCTACACCTCC. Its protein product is CASTEDRGIRNYGYTS.

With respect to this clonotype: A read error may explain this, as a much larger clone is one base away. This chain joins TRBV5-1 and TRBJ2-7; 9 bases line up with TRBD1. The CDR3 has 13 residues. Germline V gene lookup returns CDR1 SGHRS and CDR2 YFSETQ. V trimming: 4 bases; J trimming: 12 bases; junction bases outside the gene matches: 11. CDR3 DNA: TGCGCCAGCAGCGCACGGACAGGGGATGCGCGGTACTTC. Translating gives CASSARTGDARYF.

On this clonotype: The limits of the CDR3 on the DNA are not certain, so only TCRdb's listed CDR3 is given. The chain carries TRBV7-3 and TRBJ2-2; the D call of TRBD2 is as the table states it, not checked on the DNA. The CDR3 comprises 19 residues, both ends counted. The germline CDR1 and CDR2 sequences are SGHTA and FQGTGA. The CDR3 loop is CASSRLAGGVEQYFGELFF.

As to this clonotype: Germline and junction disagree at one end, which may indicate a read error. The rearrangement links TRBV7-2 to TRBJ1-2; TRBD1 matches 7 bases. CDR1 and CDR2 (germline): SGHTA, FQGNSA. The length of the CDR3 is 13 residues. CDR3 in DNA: TGTGCCAGCAGCTTAGCAGGGGGCTATAGCTACACCTTC. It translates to CASSLAGGYSYTF.

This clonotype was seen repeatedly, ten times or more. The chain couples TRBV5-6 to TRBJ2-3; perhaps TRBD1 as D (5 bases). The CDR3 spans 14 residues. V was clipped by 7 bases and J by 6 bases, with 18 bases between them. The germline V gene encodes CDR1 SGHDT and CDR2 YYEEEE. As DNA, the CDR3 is TGTGCCAGCCAGCTTAGGACAATCAGGGATACGCAGTATTTT. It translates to CASQLRTIRDTQYF. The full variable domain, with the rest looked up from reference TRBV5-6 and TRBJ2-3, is DAGVTQSPTHLIKTRGQQVTLRCSPKSGHDTVSWYQQALGQGPQFIFQYYEEEERQRGNFPDRFSGHQFPNYSSELNVNALLLGDSALYLCASQLRTIRDTQYFGPGTRLTVL.

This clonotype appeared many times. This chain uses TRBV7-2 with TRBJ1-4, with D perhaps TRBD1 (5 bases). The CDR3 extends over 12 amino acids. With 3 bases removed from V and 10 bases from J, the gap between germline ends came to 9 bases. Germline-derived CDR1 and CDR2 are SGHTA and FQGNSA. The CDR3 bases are TGTGCCAGCAGCTTGGACACGTCAAAACTGTTTTTT. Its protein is CASSLDTSKLFF.

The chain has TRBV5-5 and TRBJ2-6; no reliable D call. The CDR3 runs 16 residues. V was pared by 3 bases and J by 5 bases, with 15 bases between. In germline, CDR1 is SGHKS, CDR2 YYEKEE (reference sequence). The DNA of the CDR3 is TGTGCCAGCAGCTCGGTGGTCGTCGGTAGGGCCAACGTCCTGACTTTC. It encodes CASSSVVVGRANVLTF. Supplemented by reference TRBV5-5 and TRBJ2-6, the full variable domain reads DAGVTQSPTHLIKTRGQQVTLRCSPISGHKSVSWYQQVLGQGPQFIFQYYEKEERGRGNFPDRFSARQFPNYSSELNVNALLLGDSALYLCASSSVVVGRANVLTFGAGSRLTVL.

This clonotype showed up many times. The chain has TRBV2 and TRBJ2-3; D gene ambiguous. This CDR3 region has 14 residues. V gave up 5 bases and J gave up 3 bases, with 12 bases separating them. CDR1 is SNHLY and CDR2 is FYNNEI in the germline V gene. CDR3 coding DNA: TGTGCCAGCAGTTTCCCCGCCAGTACAGATACGCAGTATTTT. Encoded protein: CASSFPASTDTQYF.

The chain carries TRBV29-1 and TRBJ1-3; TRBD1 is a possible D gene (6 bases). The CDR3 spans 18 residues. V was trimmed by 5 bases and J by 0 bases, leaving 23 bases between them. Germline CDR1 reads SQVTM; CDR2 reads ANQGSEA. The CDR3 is CSVRTALYNERSGNTIYF. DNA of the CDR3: TGCAGCGTTCGGACAGCCCTTTACAATGAGCGCTCTGGAAACACCATATATTTT.

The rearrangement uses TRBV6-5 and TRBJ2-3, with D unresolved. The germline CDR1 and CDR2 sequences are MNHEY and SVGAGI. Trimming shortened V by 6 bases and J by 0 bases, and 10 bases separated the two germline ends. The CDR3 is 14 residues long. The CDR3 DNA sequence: TGTGCCAGCAGAAAGGACGGAAGCACAGATACGCAGTATTTT. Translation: CASRKDGSTDTQYF.

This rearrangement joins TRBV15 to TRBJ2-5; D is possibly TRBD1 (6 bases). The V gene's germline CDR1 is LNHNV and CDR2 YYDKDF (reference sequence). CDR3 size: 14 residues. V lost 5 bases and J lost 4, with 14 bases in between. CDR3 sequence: CATSWGRGGETQYF. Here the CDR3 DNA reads TGTGCCACCAGCTGGGGCAGGGGTGGAGAGACCCAGTACTTC.